These T cell receptor beta chains were read from a single sample in a study of early T cells in non-severe SARS-CoV-2 infection. TCRdb re-derived calls from the 5' RACE reads in MiXCR, one entry per CDR3 protein. The sample consists of tens of thousands of distinct CDR3 sequences, 13% to 15% of them appearing once. The material sequenced was whole blood. Receptors originate from an adult who was a healthcare worker with PCR-confirmed SARS-CoV-2 infection or an uninfected control (not recorded which). The CDR3 runs from the conserved cysteine through the conserved F or W. D genes are given only for firm matches. The listing skips clone size in some rows; elsewhere it reads once, few, many or a size class.

clone_size j_call v_call d_call cdr3_aa cdr3_nt
. TRBJ1-5 TRBV12-5 . CASARPGHQYSNQPQHF TGTGCTAGTGCCCGCCCGGGACATCAGTATAGCAATCAGCCCCAGCATTTT
few TRBJ2-3 TRBV11-2 TRBD2 CASSLFLAGGTTQYF TGTGCCAGCAGCTTATTTCTAGCGGGGGGTACTACGCAGTATTTT
many TRBJ2-1 TRBV20-1 TRBD2 CSASPGTSGDNEQFF TGCAGTGCTAGTCCCGGGACTAGCGGCGACAATGAGCAGTTCTTC
. TRBJ2-2 TRBV20-1 TRBD2 CSARDDREVAGAYTGELFF TGCAGTGCTAGAGACGATCGGGAGGTAGCGGGGGCATACACCGGGGAGCTGTTTTTT
few TRBJ2-3 TRBV7-3 . CASTLDRTTDTQYF TGTGCCAGCACCCTGGACAGAACCACAGATACGCAGTATTTT
few TRBJ1-1 TRBV11-3 TRBD1 CASSRQGDDEAFF TGTGCCAGCAGTCGACAGGGCGATGATGAAGCTTTCTTT
. TRBJ2-7 TRBV6-1 . CASSEVMGTSSSYEQYF TGTGCCAGCAGTGAAGTGATGGGCACCTCAAGCTCCTACGAGCAGTACTTC
once TRBJ2-1 TRBV28 TRBD2 CASSKLSPGGSPYNEQFF TGTGCCAGCAGTAAGCTCTCCCCGGGGGGAAGCCCCTACAATGAGCAGTTCTTC
. TRBJ1-3 TRBV29-1 . CSVDVSGNTIYF TGCAGCGTTGATGTATCTGGAAACACCATATATTTT
few TRBJ1-6 TRBV6-1 . CASSPDITPLHF TGTGCCAGCAGCCCGGACATAACACCCCTCCACTTT
many TRBJ2-1 TRBV5-5 TRBD2 CASSFRVGRAYNEQFF TGTGCCAGCAGCTTTCGGGTCGGGAGGGCATACAATGAGCAGTTCTTC
. TRBJ1-1 TRBV12-3/TRBV12-4 . CASSLTSEAFF TGTGCCAGCAGTTTGACATCTGAAGCTTTCTTT
few TRBJ1-2 TRBV5-1 . CASSLAGTQGGYTF TGCGCCAGCAGCTTGGCCGGGACACAAGGAGGCTACACCTTC
. TRBJ2-3 TRBV28 . CASSLVGVNTDTQYF TGTGCCAGCAGTTTGGTGGGGGTGAACACAGATACGCAGTATTTT
. TRBJ2-7 TRBV4-2 . CASSQEEGREQYF TGTGCCAGCAGCCAAGAGGAGGGACGCGAGCAGTACTTC
. TRBJ2-1 TRBV20-1 . CSATRSRDLEQFF TGCAGTGCCACGAGATCCAGGGATCTTGAGCAGTTCTTC
few TRBJ1-2 TRBV7-2 TRBD1 CASSLVQGALNYGYTF TGTGCCAGCAGCTTAGTCCAGGGGGCTTTAAACTATGGCTACACCTTC
few TRBJ2-6 TRBV10-2 . CASSEWGTLGSGANVLTF TGCGCCAGCAGTGAATGGGGGACATTAGGCTCTGGGGCCAACGTCCTGACTTTC
. TRBJ1-2 TRBV5-1 . CASSLDGYGYTF TGCGCCAGCAGCCTGGACGGCTATGGCTACACCTTC
few TRBJ1-6 TRBV6-6 . CASSLRRSSYNSPLHF TGTGCCAGCAGTCTGCGCAGGAGCTCCTATAATTCACCCCTCCACTTT
few TRBJ2-1 TRBV27 TRBD1 CASSFSWGQNSYNEQFF TGTGCCAGCAGTTTCTCCTGGGGACAGAACTCCTACAATGAGCAGTTCTTC
few TRBJ2-3 TRBV11-2 TRBD1 CASSPTGQSTDTQYF TGTGCCAGCAGCCCGACGGGACAGAGCACAGATACGCAGTATTTT
once TRBJ2-5 TRBV5-6 . CASSFPPGPRGETQYF TGTGCCAGCAGCTTCCCCCCAGGACCGAGGGGAGAGACCCAGTACTTC
. TRBJ1-2 TRBV18 . CASSPLDGDGYTF TGTGCCAGCTCACCACTGGACGGGGATGGCTACACCTTC
many TRBJ2-1 TRBV28 TRBD2 CASSFAGGYNEQFF TGTGCCAGCAGTTTTGCGGGGGGATACAATGAGCAGTTCTTC
few TRBJ2-1 TRBV12-3/TRBV12-4 . CASSTSTGGRNNEQFF .
many TRBJ2-5 TRBV5-5 . CATPPGAQETQYF TGTGCCACCCCACCAGGGGCCCAAGAGACCCAGTACTTC
. TRBJ1-2 TRBV28 . CASTHLDGYTF TGTGCCAGCACCCACCTAGATGGCTACACCTTC
many TRBJ1-1 TRBV9 . CASSSPPRTEAFF TGTGCCAGCAGCTCCCCCCCGCGGACTGAAGCTTTCTTT
. TRBJ1-1 TRBV5-1 . CASSSSPGNTEAFF TGCGCCAGCAGCTCGTCCCCAGGGAACACTGAAGCTTTCTTT
few TRBJ1-1 TRBV19 . CASSSLWTEMNTEAFF TGTGCCAGTAGCAGCCTTTGGACAGAGATGAACACTGAAGCTTTCTTT
few TRBJ1-2 TRBV2 . CASSEMAGNYGYTF TGTGCCAGCAGTGAAATGGCAGGGAACTATGGCTACACCTTC